This T cell receptor beta chain was recorded in a study of control samples from healthy donors and cancer patients (TCRdb year 2020). The method behind the library was the immunoSEQ multiplex PCR assay. This immuneACCESS table, as held by TCRdb, lists in-frame sequences with V and J called but not all clones. Of the missing ones, under half trace to an unresolved V gene in checked studies; the others have no known cause. This sample holds under 100,000 clones; 88% were observed only once. The top ten constitute 13% to 15% of the sample. Comments on this clone: There is no known antigen for this receptor. No qualities accompany the bases; no much larger clone lies one base away.

Relative to germline, V is 0 bases shorter and J is 8 bases shorter, with 10 bases between their ends. The germline V gene (reference sequence) provides CDR1 LNHNV and CDR2 YYDKDF. The CDR3 holds 13 amino acids from the cysteine to the phenylalanine. Only the CDR3 DNA is retained, 39 bases long and in frame from the first base. Material: blood. The V and J genes are TRBV15 and TRBJ1-1, with the D segment identity uncertain. The receptor was isolated from a woman in her 70s in good health. The DNA is TGTGCCACCAGCAGAGAACCGGGTAGAGAAGCTTTCTTT. Its translation is CATSREPGREAFF.